This T cell receptor (beta chain) is drawn from a study of blood T cell repertoires in COVID-19. At the level of the study: Acute and convalescent COVID-19 specimens originated in the United States, Italy and Spain. Sample material is recorded as cDNA or gDNA derived from T cells, B-cell-depleted T cells, or PBMCs.

This clone was observed a handful of times. Authors' analysis steps: Nucleated cell counts were estimated from reference gene primer amplification. Using immunoSEQ multiplex PCR, the repertoire was profiled, and TCRdb retains in-frame clones only, with some absent. The D gene and trimming were derived from the DNA, and the V and J assignments and clone size from that table. The data contain roughly 230,000 clones, around 88% of them singletons. This CDR3 has 13 residues. The V gene lost 7 bases and the J gene lost 8 bases, with 17 bases spanning the gap. Germline-derived CDR1 and CDR2 are LNHDA and SQIVND (reference sequence).

The sequenced material came from peripheral blood. This TCR was sampled from a man between 40 and 49 years old with active or convalescent COVID-19. The chain uses TRBV19 and TRBJ1-2; D unclear. The CDR3 spells CASIANSGGGYTF. The CDR3 DNA is TGTGCCAGTATCGCCAACTCAGGCGGGGGCTACACCTTC.